This T cell receptor (beta chain) emerged from a study of blood T cell repertoires in COVID-19. Repertoires were generated with immunoSEQ multiplex PCR, while TCRdb's copy carries only in-frame clones and drops some. The sample has approximately 15,000 clones; approximately 90% are singletons. CDR1 is MNHEY and CDR2 is SVGAGI in the germline V gene. The trim removed 6 bases at V and 3 bases at J, leaving 7 bases unmatched. The CDR3 is made up of 14 amino acids. This sequence joins TRBV6-5 and TRBJ2-7; TRBD1 matches 8 bases. Sequencing was carried out using peripheral blood. The clonotype comes from a middle-aged man with active COVID-19. The CDR3 reads CASRQGGKGYEQYF. CDR3 in DNA: TGTGCCAGCAGACAGGGGGGTAAGGGCTACGAGCAGTACTTC.